The 20 T cell receptor beta chains presented below share a single source sample, sequenced in a study of T cell responses to AZD1222 COVID-19 vaccine. TCRdb keeps only in-frame clones here, not all; method: immunoSEQ multiplex PCR. Here the sample spans about 70,000 clones, over 80% being singletons. Sequencing was performed on peripheral blood, taken on day 0 of AZD1222 vaccination. The receptor set was obtained from an adult in good health.

The V call is TRBV5-4, the J call TRBJ1-6; 12 positions match TRBD1. CDR1 is SGHNT and CDR2 is YYREEE in the germline V gene (reference sequence). V gave up 0 bases and J gave up 8 bases; unmatched junction bases: 6. The CDR3 totals 17 residues. CDR3 residues: CASSLGGGTGGYSPLHF. The CDR3, as DNA: TGTGCCAGCAGCTTGGGAGGGGGGACAGGGGGCTATTCACCCCTCCACTTT.

The chain links TRBV19 to TRBJ2-2, with D perhaps matching TRBD1 (6 bases). CDR1 is LNHDA and CDR2 is SQIVND in the germline V gene (reference sequence). The CDR3 spans 14 residues. Between the trimmed V and J ends, which lost 7 bases and 2 bases, there was a span of 11 bases. CDR3 protein: CASNRQDNTGELFF. DNA of the CDR3: TGTGCCAGTAACCGACAGGATAACACCGGGGAGCTGTTTTTT.

The chain links TRBV6-5 to TRBJ1-1, with D uncertain. Trimming took 2 bases from V and 3 from J, leaving 13 bases between them. This CDR3 spans 15 amino acids. CDR1 MNHEY and CDR2 SVGAGI come from the germline V gene. CDR3 nucleotides: TGTGCCAGCAGTTACACCAACGATGGAGACACTGAAGCTTTCTTT. As protein: CASSYTNDGDTEAFF.

V gene TRBV15 combines with J gene TRBJ2-7, with D unclear. This CDR3 has 13 residues. Per germline, CDR1 LNHNV and CDR2 YYDKDF (reference sequence). The V gene lost 0 bases and the J gene lost 6 bases, with 9 bases spanning the gap. The CDR3 DNA reads TGTGCCACCAGCAGAGATTCGGGCTCCGAGCAGTACTTC. This sequence encodes CATSRDSGSEQYF.

The chain has TRBV13 and TRBJ2-7; D might be TRBD1 (6 bases). V was trimmed by 1 base and J by 7 bases, leaving 11 bases between them. The CDR3 runs 13 residues. CDR1 and CDR2 from the germline V gene are PRHDT and FYEKMQ (reference sequence). CDR3 in amino acids: CASSLVPGAEQYF. For the CDR3, the DNA is TGTGCCAGCAGCTTAGTCCCAGGGGCAGAGCAGTACTTC.

V usage is TRBV7-2 and J usage is TRBJ1-4, with D tentatively TRBD1 (5 bases). The CDR3 totals 16 residues. Trimming took 0 bases from V and 8 from J, leaving 16 bases between them. Germline CDR1 reads SGHTA; CDR2 reads FQGNSA. In nucleotides, the CDR3 is TGTGCCAGCAGCTTAGCCTTATTTTGGGCAGGGGAAAAACTGTTTTTT. It codes for CASSLALFWAGEKLFF.

This clone has just one count. The rearrangement joins TRBV6-5 to TRBJ1-5; D is perhaps TRBD1 (5 bases). Germline V gene lookup returns CDR1 MNHEY and CDR2 SVGAGI. The CDR3 contains 13 residues. The CDR3 sequence: CASGSERGQPQHF. CDR3 bases: TGTGCTAGCGGGAGCGAGAGGGGTCAGCCCCAGCATTTT.

V gene TRBV5-1 combines with J gene TRBJ1-4, with TRBD1 matching 7 bases. The germline CDR1 and CDR2 sequences are SGHRS and YFSETQ. This CDR3 comprises 17 residues. The V gene end was trimmed by 5 bases and the J gene end by 2 bases; junction bases not matched to a gene: 12. The CDR3: CASRQSYRGATNEKLFF. In nucleotides, the CDR3 is TGCGCCAGCAGACAATCTTACAGGGGAGCGACTAATGAAAAACTGTTTTTT.

This clone was seen only once. The gene calls are TRBV19 and TRBJ1-2; D perhaps matches TRBD1 (6 bases). This CDR3 contains 13 residues. Germline V lookup: CDR1 LNHDA, CDR2 SQIVND (reference sequence). V was pared by 4 bases and J by 4 bases, with 10 bases between. Here the CDR3 DNA reads TGTGCCAGTAGTAGAGGACAGCGCTATGGCTACACCTTC. Protein product: CASSRGQRYGYTF.

The V and J genes are TRBV7-2 and TRBJ2-7, with 9 bases identical to TRBD1. The CDR3 consists of 14 residues. The ends lost 5 bases at V and 2 bases at J; junction bases unmatched: 4. Per the germline V gene, CDR1 is SGHTA and CDR2 is FQGNSA. Here the CDR3 reads CASSGTGYPYEQYF. The DNA for the CDR3 is TGTGCCAGCAGCGGGACAGGGTACCCCTACGAGCAGTACTTC. Full variable domain (outside the CDR3, taken from reference TRBV7-2 and TRBJ2-7): GAGVSQSPSNKVTEKGKDVELRCDPISGHTALYWYRQSLGQGLEFLIYFQGNSAPDKSGLPSDRFSAERTGGSVSTLTIQRTQQEDSAVYLCASSGTGYPYEQYFGPGTRLTVT.

V and J are TRBV6-2 or TRBV6-3 and TRBJ2-7; maybe TRBD1 (7 bases). V was trimmed by 2 bases and J by 12 bases, leaving 20 bases between them. The germline gives CDR1 MNHEY, CDR2 SVGEGT. The CDR3 loop spans 14 amino acids. CDR3 residues: CASSYAGQSRFVYF. In DNA form, the CDR3 reads TGTGCCAGCAGTTACGCGGGACAGTCAAGATTTGTGTACTTC.

The rearrangement links TRBV28 to TRBJ1-1; no definite D call. Deletions cut 2 bases from V and 8 bases from J, with 9 bases between. Per the germline V gene, CDR1 is MDHEN and CDR2 is SYDVKM. This CDR3 is built from 12 residues. CDR3 in DNA: TGTGCCAGCAGTTTAAATGTTCAGGAAGCTTTCTTT. Translation gives CASSLNVQEAFF.

This sequence joins TRBV30 and TRBJ1-5, with D possibly matching TRBD1 (6 bases). The germline V gene has CDR1 GTSNPN and CDR2 SVGIG (reference sequence). Between the trimmed V and J ends, which lost 5 bases and 3 bases, there was a span of 14 bases. This CDR3 is 14 amino acids long. The CDR3 DNA follows: TGTGCCTGGGGGGGCGGCGGGATCAATCAGCCCCAGCATTTT. Amino acid sequence: CAWGGGGINQPQHF.

This sequence joins TRBV5-5 and TRBJ2-5; D possibly corresponds to TRBD2 (5 bases). With 4 bases removed from V and 1 base from J, the gap between germline ends came to 14 bases. CDR3 size: 15 residues. CDR1 is SGHKS and CDR2 is YYEKEE in the germline V gene (reference sequence). CDR3 sequence: CASSDLRGSQETQYF. As DNA, the CDR3 is TGTGCCAGCAGCGATCTCCGGGGTTCCCAAGAGACCCAGTACTTC.

CDR3 nucleotide sequence: TGTGCCAGCAGCTTCGGACAGGTTACCTACAATGAGCAGTTCTTC. It specifies CASSFGQVTYNEQFF. The chain joins TRBV5-4 to TRBJ2-1, with 7 bases aligning to TRBD1. V was clipped by 2 bases and J by 2 bases; unmatched bases: 4. The CDR3 has 15 amino acids. Germline-derived CDR1 and CDR2 are SGHNT and YYREEE (reference sequence).

This clone was counted once. The chain recombines TRBV12-5 with TRBJ1-1; D is perhaps TRBD1 (5 bases). The CDR3 totals 14 residues. Germline assignment: CDR1 LGHNT and CDR2 FRNRAP. Trimming pared 0 bases from V and 3 bases from J, leaving 8 bases between. This CDR3 is CASGLVPGYTEAFF. DNA for the CDR3: TGTGCTAGTGGTTTGGTACCAGGGTACACTGAAGCTTTCTTT.

J is TRBJ2-7 and V is TRBV18, with 7 bases matching TRBD2. CDR1 is KGHSH, CDR2 LQKENI, per germline. With V trimmed by 1 base and J by 2 bases, 2 bases remained unmatched. The CDR3 is 14 amino acids. As DNA, the CDR3 is TGTGCCAGCTCACCACTGGGGGGGGCCTACGAGCAGTACTTC. It encodes CASSPLGGAYEQYF.

This clone appeared a few times. The chain has TRBV4-1 and TRBJ1-4, with D uncertain. The V gene lost 2 bases and the J gene lost 6 bases, with 19 bases spanning the gap. Germline V gives CDR1 MGHRA, CDR2 YSYEKL. This CDR3 comprises 17 residues. CDR3 DNA: TGCGCCAGCAGCCAAAGTGTCCTTTGGGCAGGCCATGAAAAACTGTTTTTT. It is translated as CASSQSVLWAGHEKLFF.

This chain links TRBV5-4 with TRBJ2-1; 8 bases are a match to TRBD2. Germline-derived CDR1 and CDR2 are SGHNT and YYREEE (reference sequence). This CDR3 comprises 15 residues. V was pared by 1 base and J by 5 bases, with 5 bases of the junction left unmatched. CDR3 sequence reads: CASSLRGGQNNEQFF. The CDR3 nucleotides are TGTGCCAGCAGCTTGCGGGGGGGGCAAAACAATGAGCAGTTCTTC.

The rearrangement joins TRBV18 to TRBJ1-5; D is undetermined. Germline lookup yields CDR1 KGHSH and CDR2 LQKENI. Trimming cost V 3 bases and J 7 bases, with 10 bases left between them. The CDR3 is 13 residues long. CDR3 loop: CASSPGVGQPQHF. The CDR3 DNA reads TGTGCCAGCTCACCTGGGGTTGGCCAGCCCCAGCATTTT.